This T cell receptor (beta chain) was identified in a study of beta chain features in type 1 diabetes (dated by TCRdb to 2017 to 2018). In terms of the full investigation: Mean age, gender distribution, total cell number and subset yield did not differ between patients and healthy donors. A total of 100 million to 110 million sorted cells were examined across all samples, and a strong correlation was observed between cell number per subset and RNA yield. In the study, TCRB repertoires of sorted circulating CD4+ T cell subsets from recently diagnosed type 1 diabetes patients were compared with those of matched healthy donors. Regulatory and stem cell-like memory subsets were isolated from only 8 patients and roughly eight healthy donors, whereas naive and central memory subsets came from all 28 donors.

CDR3 length: 14 amino acids, cysteine to phenylalanine. Here the CDR3 DNA is all that survives: 42 bases in frame from base 1. V sheds 1 base and J sheds 10 bases, leaving 11 bases between their ends. The germline V gene encodes CDR1 SGHVS and CDR2 FQNEAQ. Study-level results and caveats: Sequencing cDNA rather than genomic DNA could over-represent highly expressing activated cells, although activation and CD3 levels did not differ between groups. PCR may preferentially amplify shorter templates, but because patient and control samples were amplified and corrected together, any resulting skew would affect both groups equally. Naive, central memory and regulatory TCRB repertoires appeared to be more similar among patients than among healthy donors. HLA sub-analyses involved small numbers of individuals, so any influence of HLA type on TCRB rearrangement remained unresolved. Type 1 diabetes patients showed a moderate but significant shortening of TCRB CDR3 length in all four CD4+ subsets. At VDJ recombination sites, patients with type 1 diabetes made fewer insertions and deleted more nucleotides, a pattern implying thymic rearrangement abnormalities.

Each donor gave one peripheral blood draw, roughly 120 mL on average, collected into heparinised tubes. A BD FACSAria II was used to sort naive, central memory, regulatory and stem cell-like memory CD4+ T cells with a panel that included CD45RO, CCR7, CD25, CD127, CD95 and CD27. A purity above 95% was achieved for all sorted populations. Right away, PBMCs were isolated by Lymphoprep density gradient centrifugation and were stained directly, with no culture step. So that batch effects would be minimized, each experiment stained and sorted samples in pairs, pairing one healthy donor with one patient. The High Capacity cDNA Reverse Transcription Kit was used to reverse transcribe all of the isolated RNA, meaning that expressed TCRB transcripts were what got sequenced. Naive, central memory and regulatory T cell samples underwent deep immunoSEQ sequencing, averaging around 3.6 million total reads per sample. Sorted cells were lysed in RLT buffer, and RNA was extracted using DNase-treated RNeasy Micro or Mini kits according to cell number. To prevent cross-contamination, each cell subset was processed individually, whereas patient and healthy donor samples were processed jointly. Using the immunoSEQ multiplex PCR, TCRB sequences were amplified from cDNA into 87-bp fragments spanning the CDR3 region. The amplicons were sequenced using the Illumina HiSeq platform. Under the source paper's analysis protocol: Synthetic template baselines were used to correct PCR bias computationally, reads within Hamming distance 2 were collapsed, and singletons that could not be merged were discarded. Reads were aligned to IMGT to assign V, D and J genes, CDR3 length, and insertions or deletions at six rearrangement sites. Within each subset, clonotype counts were normalized to the number of sorted cells before true diversity and Gini coefficients were calculated with the tcR R package. Repertoire sharing was quantified using the overlap coefficient calculated on TCRB nucleotide sequences. In TCRdb, the immuneACCESS table is reduced to in-frame sequences with V and J assigned. These tables do not hold every clone; where another copy was compared, an unresolved V gene accounts for under half, and the others remain unexplained. Clone size and the V and J calls come from that table; the DNA yielded D and trimming. Here the sample has 150,000 to 200,000 clones; around 8% occur a single time. The leading ten clones occupy about 0.95% of the sample.

Only a few counts were recorded for this clone. Its antigen is unknown. Base qualities are missing; no much larger clone stands one base away. The chain couples TRBV7-8 to TRBJ1-6; possibly the D gene is TRBD1, per 5 matching bases. This clonotype was sampled from a woman in her thirties or forties with type 1 diabetes. The sequenced material came from central memory CD4+ T cells from blood. CDR3 region: CASSLGARGSPLHF. The DNA reads TGTGCCAGCAGCTTAGGGGCACGGGGGTCACCCCTCCACTTT.